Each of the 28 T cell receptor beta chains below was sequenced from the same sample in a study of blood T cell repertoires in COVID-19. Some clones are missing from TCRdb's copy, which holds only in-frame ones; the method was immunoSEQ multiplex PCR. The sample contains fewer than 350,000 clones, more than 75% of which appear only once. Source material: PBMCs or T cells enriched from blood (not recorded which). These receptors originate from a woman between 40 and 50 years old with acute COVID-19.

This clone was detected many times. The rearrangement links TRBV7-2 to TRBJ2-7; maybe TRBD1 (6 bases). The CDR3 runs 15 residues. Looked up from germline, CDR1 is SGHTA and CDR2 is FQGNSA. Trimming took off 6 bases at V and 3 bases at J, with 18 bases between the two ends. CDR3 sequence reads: CASRSGEGGLYEQYF. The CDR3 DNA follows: TGTGCCAGCAGGTCAGGGGAAGGCGGACTCTACGAGCAGTACTTC.

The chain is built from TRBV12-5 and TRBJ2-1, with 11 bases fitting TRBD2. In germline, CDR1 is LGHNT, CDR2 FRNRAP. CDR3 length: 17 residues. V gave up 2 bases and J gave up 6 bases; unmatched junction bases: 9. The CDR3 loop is CASGLTNSGGAINEQFF. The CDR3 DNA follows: TGTGCTAGTGGTTTGACCAATAGCGGGGGGGCTATCAATGAGCAGTTCTTC.

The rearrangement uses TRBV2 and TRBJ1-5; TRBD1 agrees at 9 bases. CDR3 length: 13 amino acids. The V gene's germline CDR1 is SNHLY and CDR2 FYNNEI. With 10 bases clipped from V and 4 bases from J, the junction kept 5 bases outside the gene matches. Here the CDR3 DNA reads TGTGCCACCCAGGGGACAGGGAATCAGCCCCAGCATTTT. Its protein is CATQGTGNQPQHF. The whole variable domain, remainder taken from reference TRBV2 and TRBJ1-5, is EPEVTQTPSHQVTQMGQEVILRCVPISNHLYFYWYRQILGQKVEFLVSFYNNEISEKSEIFDDQFSVERPDGSNFTLKIRSTKLEDSAMYFCATQGTGNQPQHFGDGTRLSIL.

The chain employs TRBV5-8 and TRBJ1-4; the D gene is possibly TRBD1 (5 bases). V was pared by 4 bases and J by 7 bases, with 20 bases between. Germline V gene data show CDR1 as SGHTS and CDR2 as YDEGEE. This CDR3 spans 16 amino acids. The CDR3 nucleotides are TGTGCCAGCAGCACCGGACAACAGTCCGTCTTTGAAAAACTGTTTTTT. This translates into CASSTGQQSVFEKLFF. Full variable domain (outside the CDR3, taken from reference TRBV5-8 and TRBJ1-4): EAGVTQSPTHLIKTRGQQATLRCSPISGHTSVYWYQQALGLGLQFLLWYDEGEERNRGNFPPRFSGRQFPNYSSELNVNALELEDSALYLCASSTGQQSVFEKLFFGSGTQLSVL.

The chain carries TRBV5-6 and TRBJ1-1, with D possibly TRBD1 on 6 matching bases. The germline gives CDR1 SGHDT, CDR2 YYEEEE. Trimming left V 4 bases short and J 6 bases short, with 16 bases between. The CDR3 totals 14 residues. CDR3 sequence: CASSPGARSAEAFF. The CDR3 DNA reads TGTGCCAGCAGCCCAGGGGCCCGTAGCGCTGAAGCTTTCTTT.

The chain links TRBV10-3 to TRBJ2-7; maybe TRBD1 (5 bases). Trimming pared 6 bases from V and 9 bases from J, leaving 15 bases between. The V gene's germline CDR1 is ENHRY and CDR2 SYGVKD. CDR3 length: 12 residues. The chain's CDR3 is CAISHQGNVQYF. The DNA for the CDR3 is TGTGCCATCAGCCATCAGGGAAATGTGCAGTACTTC.

CDR3 residues: CSVGGLMNTEAFF. CDR3 sequence (DNA): TGCAGCGTTGGGGGGCTCATGAACACTGAAGCTTTCTTT. This chain connects TRBV29-1 to TRBJ1-1; a possible D gene is TRBD1 (6 bases). Between the trimmed V and J ends, which lost 4 bases and 0 bases, there was a span of 9 bases. CDR3 length: 13 residues. The V gene's germline CDR1 is SQVTM and CDR2 ANQGSEA.

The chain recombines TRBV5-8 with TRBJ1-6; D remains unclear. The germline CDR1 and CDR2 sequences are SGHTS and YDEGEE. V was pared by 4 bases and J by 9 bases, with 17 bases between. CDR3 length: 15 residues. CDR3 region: CASSPPAVATSPLHF. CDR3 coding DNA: TGTGCCAGCAGCCCACCCGCGGTGGCGACTTCACCCCTCCACTTT.

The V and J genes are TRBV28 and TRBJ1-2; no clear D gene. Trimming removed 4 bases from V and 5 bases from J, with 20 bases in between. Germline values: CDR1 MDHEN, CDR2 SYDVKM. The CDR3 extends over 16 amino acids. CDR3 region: CASSSPSLRALYGYTF. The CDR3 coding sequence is TGTGCCAGCAGTTCCCCCTCTCTGCGGGCCCTTTATGGCTACACCTTC.

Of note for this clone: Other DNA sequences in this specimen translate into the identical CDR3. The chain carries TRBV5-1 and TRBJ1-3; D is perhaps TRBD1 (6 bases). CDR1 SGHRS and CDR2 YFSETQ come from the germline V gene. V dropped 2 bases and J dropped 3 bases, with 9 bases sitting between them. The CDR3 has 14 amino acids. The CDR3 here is CASSLQGSGNTIYF. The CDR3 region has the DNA TGCGCCAGCAGCTTACAGGGTAGTGGAAACACCATATATTTT. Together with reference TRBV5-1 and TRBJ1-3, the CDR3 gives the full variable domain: KAGVTQTPRYLIKTRGQQVTLSCSPISGHRSVSWYQQTPGQGLQFLFEYFSETQRNKGNFPGRFSGRQFSNSRSEMNVSTLELGDSALYLCASSLQGSGNTIYFGEGSWLTVV.

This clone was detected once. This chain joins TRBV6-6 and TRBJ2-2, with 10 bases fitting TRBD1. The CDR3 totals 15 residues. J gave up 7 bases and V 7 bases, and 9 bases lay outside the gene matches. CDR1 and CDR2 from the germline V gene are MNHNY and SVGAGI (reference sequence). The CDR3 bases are TGTGCCAGCACGCGGGACAGGGGACTGGTCGGGGAGCTGTTTTTT. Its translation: CASTRDRGLVGELFF.

CDR3 DNA sequence: TGTGCCAGCAGCTTAGGACTACGAGAGACCCAGTACTTC. Translated: CASSLGLRETQYF. This chain uses TRBV7-2 with TRBJ2-5, with TRBD2 as a possible D gene (5 bases). CDR3 length: 13 residues. Trimming took 1 base from V and 4 from J, leaving 7 bases between them. Germline CDR1 is SGHTA and CDR2 is FQGNSA.

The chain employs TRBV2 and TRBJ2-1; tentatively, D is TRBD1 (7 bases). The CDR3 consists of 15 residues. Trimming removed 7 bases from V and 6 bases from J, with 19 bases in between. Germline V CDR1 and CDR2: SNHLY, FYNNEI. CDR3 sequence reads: CASNPRWQGGNEQFF. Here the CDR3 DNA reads TGTGCCAGCAATCCCCGCTGGCAGGGGGGCAATGAGCAGTTCTTC.

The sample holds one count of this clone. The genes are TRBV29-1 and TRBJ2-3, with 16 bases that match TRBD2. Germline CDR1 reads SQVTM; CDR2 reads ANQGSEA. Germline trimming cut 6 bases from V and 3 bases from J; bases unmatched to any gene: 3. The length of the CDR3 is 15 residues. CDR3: CSVTGLAGGTDTQYF. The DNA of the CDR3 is TGCAGCGTGACGGGACTAGCGGGAGGGACAGATACGCAGTATTTT.

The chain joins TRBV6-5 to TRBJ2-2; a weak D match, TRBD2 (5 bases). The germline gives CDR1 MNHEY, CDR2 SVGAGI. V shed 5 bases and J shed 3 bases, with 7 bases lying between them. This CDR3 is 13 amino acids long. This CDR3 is CASSLRDTGELFF. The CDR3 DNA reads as TGTGCCAGCAGTCTGCGGGACACCGGGGAGCTGTTTTTT.

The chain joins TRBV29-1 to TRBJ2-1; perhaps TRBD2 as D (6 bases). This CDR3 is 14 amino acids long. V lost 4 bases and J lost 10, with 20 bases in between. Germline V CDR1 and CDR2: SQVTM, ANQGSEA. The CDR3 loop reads CSVGYGLSRREQFF. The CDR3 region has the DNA TGCAGCGTTGGATATGGACTATCCCGGAGGGAGCAGTTCTTC.

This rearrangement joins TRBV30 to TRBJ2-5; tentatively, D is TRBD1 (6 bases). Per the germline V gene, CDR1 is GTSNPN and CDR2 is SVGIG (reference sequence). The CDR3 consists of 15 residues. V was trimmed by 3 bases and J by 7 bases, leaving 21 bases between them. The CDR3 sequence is CAWSRDKAAGGTQYF. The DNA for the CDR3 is TGTGCCTGGAGCCGGGACAAGGCCGCCGGTGGGACCCAGTACTTC. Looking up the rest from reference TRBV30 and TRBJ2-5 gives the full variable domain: SQTIHQWPATLVQPVGSPLSLECTVEGTSNPNLYWYRQAAGRGLQLLFYSVGIGQISSEVPQNLSASRPQDRQFILSSKKLLLSDSGFYLCAWSRDKAAGGTQYFGPGTRLLVL.

The CDR3 nucleotides read TGTGCCAGCAGCGTAGGGACTAGCGGGGGGGCCGATACGCAGTATTTT. This sequence encodes CASSVGTSGGADTQYF. The rearrangement uses TRBV9 and TRBJ2-3, with TRBD2 matching 15 bases. Germline CDR1 is SGDLS and CDR2 is YYNGEE. J lost 6 bases, V lost 0 bases, and 2 bases had no gene match. This CDR3 spans 16 amino acids.

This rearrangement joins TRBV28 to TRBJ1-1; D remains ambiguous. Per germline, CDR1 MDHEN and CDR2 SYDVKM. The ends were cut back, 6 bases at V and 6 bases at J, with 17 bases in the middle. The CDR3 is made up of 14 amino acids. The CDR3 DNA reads TGTGCCAGCAGACCCGACCCTCCCGGGTCTGAAGCTTTCTTT. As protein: CASRPDPPGSEAFF.

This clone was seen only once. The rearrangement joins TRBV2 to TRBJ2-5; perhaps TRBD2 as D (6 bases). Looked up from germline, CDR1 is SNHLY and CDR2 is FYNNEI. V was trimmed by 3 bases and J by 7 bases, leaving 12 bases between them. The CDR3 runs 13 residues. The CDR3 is CASSESTGGTQYF. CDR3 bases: TGTGCCAGCAGTGAGTCCACCGGGGGGACCCAGTACTTC.

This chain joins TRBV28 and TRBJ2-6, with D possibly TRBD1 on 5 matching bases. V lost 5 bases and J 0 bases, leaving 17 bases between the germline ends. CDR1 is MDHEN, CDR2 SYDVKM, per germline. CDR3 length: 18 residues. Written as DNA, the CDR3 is TGTGCCAGCAGTCCGGTAGGGGTGCAGAGCTCTGGGGCCAACGTCCTGACTTTC. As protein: CASSPVGVQSSGANVLTF.

Written as DNA, the CDR3 is TGTGCCAGCAGTAAACTAGCGGGAGAGATAAAGACCCAGTACTTC. This encodes CASSKLAGEIKTQYF. The chain recombines TRBV2 with TRBJ2-5, with 11 nucleotides matching TRBD2. The trim removed 5 bases at V and 6 bases at J, leaving 8 bases unmatched. The CDR3 runs to 15 residues. Per the germline V gene, CDR1 is SNHLY and CDR2 is FYNNEI.

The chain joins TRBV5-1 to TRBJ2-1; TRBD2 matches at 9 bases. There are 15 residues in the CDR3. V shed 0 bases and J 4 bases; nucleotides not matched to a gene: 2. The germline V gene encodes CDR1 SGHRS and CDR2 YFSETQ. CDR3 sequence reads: CASSLVAGGYNEQFF. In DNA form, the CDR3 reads TGCGCCAGCAGCTTGGTTGCGGGGGGGTACAATGAGCAGTTCTTC.

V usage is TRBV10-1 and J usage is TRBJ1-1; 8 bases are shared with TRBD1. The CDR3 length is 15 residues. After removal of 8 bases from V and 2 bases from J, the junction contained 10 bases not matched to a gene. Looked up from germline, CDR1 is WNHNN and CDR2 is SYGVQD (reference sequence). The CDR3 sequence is CASLQPQGANTEAFF. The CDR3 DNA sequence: TGCGCCAGCCTTCAACCTCAGGGGGCCAACACTGAAGCTTTCTTT.

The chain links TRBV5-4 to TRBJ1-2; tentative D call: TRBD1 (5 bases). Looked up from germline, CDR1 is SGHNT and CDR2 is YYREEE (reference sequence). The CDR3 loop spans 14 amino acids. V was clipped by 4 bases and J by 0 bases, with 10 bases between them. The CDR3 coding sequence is TGTGCCAGCAGCCTCGACAGAGCTAACTATGGCTACACCTTC. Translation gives CASSLDRANYGYTF.

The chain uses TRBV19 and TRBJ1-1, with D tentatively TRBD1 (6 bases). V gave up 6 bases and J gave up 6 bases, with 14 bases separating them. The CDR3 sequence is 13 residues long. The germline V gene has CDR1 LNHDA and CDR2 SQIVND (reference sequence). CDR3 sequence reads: CASRIQGYPEAFF. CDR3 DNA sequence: TGTGCCAGTAGAATACAGGGTTACCCTGAAGCTTTCTTT.

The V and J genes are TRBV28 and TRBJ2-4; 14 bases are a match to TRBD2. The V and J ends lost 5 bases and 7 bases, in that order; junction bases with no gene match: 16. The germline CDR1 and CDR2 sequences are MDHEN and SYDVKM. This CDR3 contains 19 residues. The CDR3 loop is CASSPQTSGGAFSKNIQYF. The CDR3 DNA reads TGTGCCAGCAGTCCACAGACTAGCGGGGGGGCGTTTAGTAAGAACATTCAGTACTTC.

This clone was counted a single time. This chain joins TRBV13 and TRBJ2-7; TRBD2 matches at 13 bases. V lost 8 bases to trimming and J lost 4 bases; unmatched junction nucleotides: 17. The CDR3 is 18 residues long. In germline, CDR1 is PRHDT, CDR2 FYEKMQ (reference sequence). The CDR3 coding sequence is TGTGCCAGCGAACGGAGGACTAGCGGGAGAGAAATTGAGTACGAGCAGTACTTC. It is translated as CASERRTSGREIEYEQYF. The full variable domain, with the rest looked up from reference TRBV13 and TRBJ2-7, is AAGVIQSPRHLIKEKRETATLKCYPIPRHDTVYWYQQGPGQDPQFLISFYEKMQSDKGSIPDRFSAQQFSDYHSELNMSSLELGDSALYFCASERRTSGREIEYEQYFGPGTRLTVT.